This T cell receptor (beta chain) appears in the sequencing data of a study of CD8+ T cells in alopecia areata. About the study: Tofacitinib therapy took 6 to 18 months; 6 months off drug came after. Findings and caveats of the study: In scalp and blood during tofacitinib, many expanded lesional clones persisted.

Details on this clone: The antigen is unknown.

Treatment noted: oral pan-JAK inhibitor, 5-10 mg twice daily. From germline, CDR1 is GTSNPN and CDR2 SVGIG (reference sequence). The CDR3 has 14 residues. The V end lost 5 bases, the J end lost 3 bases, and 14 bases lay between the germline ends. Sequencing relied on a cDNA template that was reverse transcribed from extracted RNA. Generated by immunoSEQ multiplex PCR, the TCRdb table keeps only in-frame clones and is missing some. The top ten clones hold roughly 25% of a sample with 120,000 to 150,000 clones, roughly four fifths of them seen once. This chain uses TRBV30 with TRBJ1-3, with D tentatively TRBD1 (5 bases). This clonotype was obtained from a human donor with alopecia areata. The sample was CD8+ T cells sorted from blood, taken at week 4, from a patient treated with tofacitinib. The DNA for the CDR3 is TGTGCCTGGGAATGGGGGTTTGGTGGAAACACCATATATTTT. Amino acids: CAWEWGFGGNTIYF.